The clone carrying this T cell receptor beta chain has ten or more counts. Its specificity is unknown. Per germline, CDR1 MNHEY and CDR2 SMNVEV (reference sequence). V dropped 7 bases and J dropped 1 base, with 13 bases sitting between them. CDR3 length equals 14 residues. Time point denoted: sample taken at primary tumor resection. Without sorting, whole RNA was sequenced from tumor, nontumor lung or frozen PBMC. The source of the sample is a study of spatial heterogeneity in lung cancer. Study-wide background: The library had UMIs, and each TCR and UMI pair averaged more than ten raw reads. Whole-study results and caveats: At resection, ubiquitous expanded tumor TCRs appeared in blood more than at follow-up.

Single TCR cDNA molecules each had their own unique molecular identifier. TCRdb processed the 5' RACE reads anew with MiXCR; each CDR3 protein has one entry. This sample has tens of thousands of distinct CDR3 sequences, with around 8.4% found just once. This chain links TRBV27 with TRBJ1-1; no clear D. The TCR was taken from a female donor with early-stage non-small cell lung cancer. Sequencing used PBMCs, obtained at surgery. CDR3 in DNA: TGTGCCAGCACCTCCCGGGTCGCGAACACTGAAGCTTTCTTT. This gives the protein CASTSRVANTEAFF.